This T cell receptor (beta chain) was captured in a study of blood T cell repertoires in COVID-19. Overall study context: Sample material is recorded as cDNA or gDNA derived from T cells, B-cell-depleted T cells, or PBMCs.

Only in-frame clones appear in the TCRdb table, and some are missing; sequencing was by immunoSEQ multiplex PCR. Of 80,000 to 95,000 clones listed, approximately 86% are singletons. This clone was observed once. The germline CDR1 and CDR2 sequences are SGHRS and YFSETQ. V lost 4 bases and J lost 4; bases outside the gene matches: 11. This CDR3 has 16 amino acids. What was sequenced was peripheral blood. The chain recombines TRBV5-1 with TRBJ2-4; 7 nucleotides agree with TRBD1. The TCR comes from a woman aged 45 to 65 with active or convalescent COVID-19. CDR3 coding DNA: TGCGCCAGCAGCGACCTTGGCCGGGACAGAAAAAACATTCAGTACTTC. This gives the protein CASSDLGRDRKNIQYF. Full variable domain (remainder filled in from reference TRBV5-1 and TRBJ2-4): KAGVTQTPRYLIKTRGQQVTLSCSPISGHRSVSWYQQTPGQGLQFLFEYFSETQRNKGNFPGRFSGRQFSNSRSEMNVSTLELGDSALYLCASSDLGRDRKNIQYFGAGTRLSVL.